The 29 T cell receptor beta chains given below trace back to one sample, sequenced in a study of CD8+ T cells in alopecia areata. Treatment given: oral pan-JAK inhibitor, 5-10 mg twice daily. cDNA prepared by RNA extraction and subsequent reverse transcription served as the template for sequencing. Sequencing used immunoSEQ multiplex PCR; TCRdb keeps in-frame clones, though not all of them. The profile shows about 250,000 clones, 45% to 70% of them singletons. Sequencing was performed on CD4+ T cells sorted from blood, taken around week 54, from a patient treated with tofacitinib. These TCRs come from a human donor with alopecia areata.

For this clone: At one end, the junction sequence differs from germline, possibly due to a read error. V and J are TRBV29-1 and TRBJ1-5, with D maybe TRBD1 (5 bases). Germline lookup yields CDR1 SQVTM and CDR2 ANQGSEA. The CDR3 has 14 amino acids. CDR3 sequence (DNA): TGTTGCGTGTCGGGGCAGAATAGCAATCAGCCCCAGCATTTT. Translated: CCVSGQNSNQPQHF.

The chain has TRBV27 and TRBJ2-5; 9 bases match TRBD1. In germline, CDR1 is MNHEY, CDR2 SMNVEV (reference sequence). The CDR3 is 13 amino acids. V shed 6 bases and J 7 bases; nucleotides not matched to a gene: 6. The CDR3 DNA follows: TGTGCCAGCAGCCGGACAGGGGAGGCGACCCAGTACTTC. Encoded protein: CASSRTGEATQYF.

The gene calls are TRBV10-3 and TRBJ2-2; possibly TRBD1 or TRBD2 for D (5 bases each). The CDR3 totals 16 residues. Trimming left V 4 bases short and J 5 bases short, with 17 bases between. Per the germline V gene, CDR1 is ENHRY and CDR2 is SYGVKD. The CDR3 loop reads CAISGAMGTVTGELFF. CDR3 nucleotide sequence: TGTGCCATCAGTGGAGCCATGGGGACCGTAACCGGGGAGCTGTTTTTT.

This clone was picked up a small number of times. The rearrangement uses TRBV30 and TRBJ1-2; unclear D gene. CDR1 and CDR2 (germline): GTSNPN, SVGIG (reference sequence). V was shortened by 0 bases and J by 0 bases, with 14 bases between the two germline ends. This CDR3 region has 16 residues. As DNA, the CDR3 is TGTGCCTGGAGTGTTCGGGCAGCCCTCTCTAACTATGGCTACACCTTC. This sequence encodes CAWSVRAALSNYGYTF.

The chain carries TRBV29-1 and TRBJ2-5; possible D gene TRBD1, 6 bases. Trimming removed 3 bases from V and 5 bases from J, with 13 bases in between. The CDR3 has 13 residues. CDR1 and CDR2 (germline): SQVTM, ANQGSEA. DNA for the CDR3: TGCAGCGTTGAGATGGGGGCAAGGGAGACCCAGTACTTC. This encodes CSVEMGARETQYF.

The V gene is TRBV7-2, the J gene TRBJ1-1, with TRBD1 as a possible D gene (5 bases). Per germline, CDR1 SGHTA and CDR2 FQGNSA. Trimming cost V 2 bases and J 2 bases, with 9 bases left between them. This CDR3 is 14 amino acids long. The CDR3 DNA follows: TGTGCCAGCAGCTTATCAGGGTTCAACACTGAAGCTTTCTTT. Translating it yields CASSLSGFNTEAFF.

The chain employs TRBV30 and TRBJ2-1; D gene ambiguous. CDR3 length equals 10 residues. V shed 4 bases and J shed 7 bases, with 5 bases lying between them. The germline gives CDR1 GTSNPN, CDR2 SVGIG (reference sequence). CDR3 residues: CAWKHNEQFF. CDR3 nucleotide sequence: TGTGCCTGGAAGCATAATGAGCAGTTCTTC.

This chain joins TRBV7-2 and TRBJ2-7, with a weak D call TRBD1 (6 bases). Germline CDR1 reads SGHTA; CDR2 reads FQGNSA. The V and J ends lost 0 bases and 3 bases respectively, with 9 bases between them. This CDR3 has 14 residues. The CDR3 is CASSLAPRGYEQYF. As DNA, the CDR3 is TGTGCCAGCAGCTTAGCCCCCAGGGGCTACGAGCAGTACTTC.

CDR3 loop: CASIFGTSGYNEQFF. CDR3 coding DNA: TGTGCCAGCATCTTTGGGACTAGCGGATACAATGAGCAGTTCTTC. The chain uses TRBV7-9 and TRBJ2-1; 11 bases map to TRBD2. V dropped 7 bases and J dropped 4; count of bases not matched to a gene: 6. The CDR3 covers 15 residues. The germline CDR1 and CDR2 sequences are SEHNR and FQNEAQ (reference sequence).

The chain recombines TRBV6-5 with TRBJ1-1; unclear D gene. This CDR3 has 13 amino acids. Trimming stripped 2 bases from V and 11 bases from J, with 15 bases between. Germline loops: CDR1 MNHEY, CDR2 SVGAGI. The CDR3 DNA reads TGTGCCAGCAGTTACGTTGCCGCCGGATTTGCTTTCTTT. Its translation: CASSYVAAGFAFF.

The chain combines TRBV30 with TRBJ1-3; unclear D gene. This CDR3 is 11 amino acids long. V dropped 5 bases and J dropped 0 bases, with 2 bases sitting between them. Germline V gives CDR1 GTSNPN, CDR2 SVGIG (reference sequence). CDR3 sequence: CAWGSGNTIYF. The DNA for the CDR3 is TGTGCCTGGGGCTCTGGAAACACCATATATTTT.

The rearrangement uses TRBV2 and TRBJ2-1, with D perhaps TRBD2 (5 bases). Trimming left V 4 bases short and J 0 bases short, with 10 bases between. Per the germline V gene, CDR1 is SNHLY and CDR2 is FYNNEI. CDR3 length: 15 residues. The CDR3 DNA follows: TGTGCCAGCAGTGGAGAGGGCGGCTCCTACAATGAGCAGTTCTTC. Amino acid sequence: CASSGEGGSYNEQFF.

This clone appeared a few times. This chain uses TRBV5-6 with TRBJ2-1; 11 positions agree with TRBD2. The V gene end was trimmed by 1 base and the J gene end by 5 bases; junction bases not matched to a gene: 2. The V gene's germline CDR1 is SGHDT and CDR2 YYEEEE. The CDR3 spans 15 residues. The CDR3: CASSLPGLADNEQFF. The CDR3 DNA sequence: TGTGCCAGCAGCTTGCCGGGACTAGCGGACAATGAGCAGTTCTTC.

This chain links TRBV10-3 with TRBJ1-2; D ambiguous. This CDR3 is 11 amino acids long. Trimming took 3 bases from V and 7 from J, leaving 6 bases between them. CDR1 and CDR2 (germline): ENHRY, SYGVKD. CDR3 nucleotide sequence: TGTGCCATCAGTGACCAGTCTGGCTACACCTTC. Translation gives CAISDQSGYTF.

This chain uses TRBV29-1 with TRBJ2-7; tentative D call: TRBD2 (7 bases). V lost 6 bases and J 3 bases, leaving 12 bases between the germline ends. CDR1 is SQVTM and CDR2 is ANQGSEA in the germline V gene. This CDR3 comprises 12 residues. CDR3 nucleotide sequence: TGCAGCGTCCGGGGGGCCGACTACGAGCAGTACTTC. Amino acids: CSVRGADYEQYF.

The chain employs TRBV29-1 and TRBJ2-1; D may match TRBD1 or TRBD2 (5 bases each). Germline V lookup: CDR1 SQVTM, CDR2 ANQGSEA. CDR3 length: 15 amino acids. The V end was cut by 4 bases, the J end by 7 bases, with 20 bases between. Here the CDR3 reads CSVVLRGHKGNEQFF. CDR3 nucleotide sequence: TGCAGCGTTGTATTACGGGGTCATAAGGGGAATGAGCAGTTCTTC.

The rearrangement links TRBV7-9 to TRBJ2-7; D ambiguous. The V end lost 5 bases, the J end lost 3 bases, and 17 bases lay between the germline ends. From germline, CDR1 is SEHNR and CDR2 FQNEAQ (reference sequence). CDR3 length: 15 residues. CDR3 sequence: CASSRIIGVGYEQYF. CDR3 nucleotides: TGTGCCAGCAGCCGTATCATTGGGGTAGGCTACGAGCAGTACTTC.

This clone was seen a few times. The CDR3 sequence is CASSLAKQGTGELFF. CDR3 in DNA: TGTGCCAGCAGCTTGGCGAAACAGGGGACCGGGGAGCTGTTTTTT. V gene TRBV7-9 combines with J gene TRBJ2-2; 7 positions agree with TRBD1. With V trimmed by 3 bases and J by 5 bases, 6 bases remained unmatched. CDR1 is SEHNR and CDR2 is FQNEAQ in the germline V gene (reference sequence). The CDR3 is 15 amino acids.

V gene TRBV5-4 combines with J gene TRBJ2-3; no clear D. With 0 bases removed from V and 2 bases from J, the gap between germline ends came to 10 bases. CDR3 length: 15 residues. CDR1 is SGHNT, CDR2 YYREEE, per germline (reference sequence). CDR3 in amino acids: CASSLDATNTDTQYF. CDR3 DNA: TGTGCCAGCAGCTTGGACGCAACAAACACAGATACGCAGTATTTT.

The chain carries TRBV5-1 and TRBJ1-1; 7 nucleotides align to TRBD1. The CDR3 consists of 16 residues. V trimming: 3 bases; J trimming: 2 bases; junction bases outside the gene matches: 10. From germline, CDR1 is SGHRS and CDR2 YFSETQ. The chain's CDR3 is CASSSGAGTANTEAFF. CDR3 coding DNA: TGCGCCAGCAGCTCGGGTGCGGGGACAGCTAACACTGAAGCTTTCTTT.

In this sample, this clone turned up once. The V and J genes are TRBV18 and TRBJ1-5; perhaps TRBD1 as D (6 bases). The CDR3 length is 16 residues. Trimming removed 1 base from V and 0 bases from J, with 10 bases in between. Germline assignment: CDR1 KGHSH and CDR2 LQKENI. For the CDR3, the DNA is TGTGCCAGCTCACCACGTACGGGGGCTAGCAATCAGCCCCAGCATTTT. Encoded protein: CASSPRTGASNQPQHF.

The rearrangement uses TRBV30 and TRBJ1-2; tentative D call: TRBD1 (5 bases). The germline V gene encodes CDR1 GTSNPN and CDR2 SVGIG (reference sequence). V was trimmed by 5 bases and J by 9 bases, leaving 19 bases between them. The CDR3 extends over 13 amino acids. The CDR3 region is CAWDDPEGLRYTF. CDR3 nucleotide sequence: TGTGCCTGGGATGACCCCGAGGGGTTGCGCTACACCTTC.

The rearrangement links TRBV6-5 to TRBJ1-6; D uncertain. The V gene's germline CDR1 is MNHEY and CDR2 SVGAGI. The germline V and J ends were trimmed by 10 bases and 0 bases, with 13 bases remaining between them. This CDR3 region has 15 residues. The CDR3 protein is CATRGVNSYNSPLHF. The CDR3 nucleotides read TGTGCCACCCGCGGGGTTAACTCCTATAATTCACCCCTCCACTTT.

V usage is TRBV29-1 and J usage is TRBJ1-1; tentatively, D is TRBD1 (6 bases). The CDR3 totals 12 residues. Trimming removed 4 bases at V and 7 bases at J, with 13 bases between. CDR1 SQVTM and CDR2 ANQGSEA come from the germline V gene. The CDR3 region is CSVGRQESEAFF. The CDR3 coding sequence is TGCAGCGTTGGTAGACAGGAAAGTGAAGCTTTCTTT.

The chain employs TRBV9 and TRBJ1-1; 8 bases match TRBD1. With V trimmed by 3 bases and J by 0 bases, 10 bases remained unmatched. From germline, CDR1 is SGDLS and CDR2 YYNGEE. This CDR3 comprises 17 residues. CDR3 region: CASSADGQGGLNTEAFF. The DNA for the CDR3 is TGTGCCAGCAGCGCGGACGGACAGGGAGGCCTGAACACTGAAGCTTTCTTT.

This CDR3 is CAGSAVQETQYF. The CDR3 region has the DNA TGTGCCGGGAGTGCGGTCCAAGAGACCCAGTACTTC. This chain joins TRBV11-3 and TRBJ2-5; a weak D match, TRBD2 (5 bases). V gave up 11 bases and J gave up 1 base, with 11 bases separating them. This CDR3 spans 12 amino acids. Germline V gives CDR1 SGHNT, CDR2 YENEEA.

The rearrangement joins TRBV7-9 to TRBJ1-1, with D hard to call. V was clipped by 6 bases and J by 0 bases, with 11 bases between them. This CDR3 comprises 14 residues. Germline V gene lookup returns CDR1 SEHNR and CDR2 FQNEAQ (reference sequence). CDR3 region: CASSRNSMNTEAFF. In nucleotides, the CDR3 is TGTGCCAGCAGTCGTAACAGTATGAACACTGAAGCTTTCTTT.

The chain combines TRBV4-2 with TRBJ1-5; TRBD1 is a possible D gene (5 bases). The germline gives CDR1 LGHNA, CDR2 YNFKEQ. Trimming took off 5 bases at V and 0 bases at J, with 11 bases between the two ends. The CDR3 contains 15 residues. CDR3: CASSFRGVSNQPQHF. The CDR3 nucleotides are TGTGCCAGCAGCTTCCGGGGGGTTAGCAATCAGCCCCAGCATTTT.

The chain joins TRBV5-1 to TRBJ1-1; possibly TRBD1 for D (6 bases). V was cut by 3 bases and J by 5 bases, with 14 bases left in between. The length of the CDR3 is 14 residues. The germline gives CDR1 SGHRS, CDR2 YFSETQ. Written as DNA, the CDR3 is TGCGCCAGCAGCTACCCAGGGAGGGGGACTGAAGCTTTCTTT. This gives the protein CASSYPGRGTEAFF.